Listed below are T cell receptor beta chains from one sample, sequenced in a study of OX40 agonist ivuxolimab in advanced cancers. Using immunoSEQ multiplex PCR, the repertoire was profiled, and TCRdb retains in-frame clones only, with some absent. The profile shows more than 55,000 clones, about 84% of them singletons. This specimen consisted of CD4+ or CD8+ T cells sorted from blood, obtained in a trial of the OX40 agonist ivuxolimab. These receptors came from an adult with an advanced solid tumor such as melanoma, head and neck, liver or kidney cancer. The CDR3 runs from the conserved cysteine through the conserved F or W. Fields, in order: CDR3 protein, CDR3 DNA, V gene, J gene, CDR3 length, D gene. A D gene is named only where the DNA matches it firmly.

CASSQGRRSGSSGTDTQYF,TGCGCCAGCAGCCAAGGTCGTCGTAGCGGGAGCTCGGGCACAGATACGCAGTATTTT,TRBV4-3,TRBJ2-3,19,TRBD2
CASRSAGGWTGELFF,TGTGCCAGCAGATCAGCGGGGGGGTGGACCGGGGAGCTGTTTTTT,TRBV7-8,TRBJ2-2,15,TRBD2
CASSRGLAGWATGELFF,TGTGCCAGCAGCCGAGGACTAGCGGGATGGGCGACCGGGGAGCTGTTTTTT,TRBV7-6,TRBJ2-2,17,TRBD2
CASSPPNLRGNTEAFF,TGTGCCAGCTCACCACCCAATCTGAGGGGAAACACTGAAGCTTTCTTT,TRBV18,TRBJ1-1,16,NA
CASSPPGGLSGANVLTF,TGTGCCAGCAGCCCTCCGGGGGGGTTGTCTGGGGCCAACGTCCTGACTTTC,TRBV5-6,TRBJ2-6,17,TRBD2
CASSTGGTSRKQYF,TGTGCCAGTTCAACGGGGGGGACTAGCAGGAAGCAGTACTTC,TRBV19,TRBJ2-7,14,TRBD2
CATRPGWGPSETQYF,TGTGCCACCCGCCCCGGATGGGGGCCAAGTGAGACCCAGTACTTC,TRBV27,TRBJ2-5,15,NA
CASSLDPEPNYGYTF,TGTGCCAGCAGCTTAGACCCGGAACCTAACTATGGCTACACCTTC,TRBV7-2,TRBJ1-2,15,NA
CASSYRMGQGEMNTEAFF,TGTGCCAGCAGCTATCGCATGGGACAGGGGGAGATGAACACTGAAGCTTTCTTT,TRBV7-2,TRBJ1-1,18,TRBD1
CASSQNHRSGNTIYF,TGTGCCAGCAGTCAAAATCACCGCTCTGGAAACACCATATATTTT,TRBV27,TRBJ1-3,15,NA
CASRRDSNQPQHF,TGTGCCAGCAGAAGGGACAGCAATCAGCCCCAGCATTTT,TRBV2,TRBJ1-5,13,NA